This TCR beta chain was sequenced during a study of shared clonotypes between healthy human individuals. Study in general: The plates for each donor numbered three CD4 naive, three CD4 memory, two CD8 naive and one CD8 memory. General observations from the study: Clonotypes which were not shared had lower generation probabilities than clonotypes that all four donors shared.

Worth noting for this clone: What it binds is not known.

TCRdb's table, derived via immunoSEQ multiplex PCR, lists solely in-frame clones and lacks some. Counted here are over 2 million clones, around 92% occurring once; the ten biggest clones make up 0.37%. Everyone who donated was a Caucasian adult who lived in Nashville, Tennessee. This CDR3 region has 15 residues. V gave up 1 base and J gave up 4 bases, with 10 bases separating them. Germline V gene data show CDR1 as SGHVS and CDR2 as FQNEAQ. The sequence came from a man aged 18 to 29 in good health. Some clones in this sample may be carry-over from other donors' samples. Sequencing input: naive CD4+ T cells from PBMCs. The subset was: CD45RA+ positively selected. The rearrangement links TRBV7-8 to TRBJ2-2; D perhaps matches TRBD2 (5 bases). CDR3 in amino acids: CASSLGGRGTGELFF. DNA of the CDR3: TGTGCCAGCAGCTTAGGTGGACGGGGCACCGGGGAGCTGTTTTTT. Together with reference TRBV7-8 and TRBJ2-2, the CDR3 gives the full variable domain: GAGVSQSPRYKVAKRGQDVALRCDPISGHVSLFWYQQALGQGPEFLTYFQNEAQLDKSGLPSDRFFAERPEGSVSTLKIQRTQQEDSAVYLCASSLGGRGTGELFFGEGSRLTVL.